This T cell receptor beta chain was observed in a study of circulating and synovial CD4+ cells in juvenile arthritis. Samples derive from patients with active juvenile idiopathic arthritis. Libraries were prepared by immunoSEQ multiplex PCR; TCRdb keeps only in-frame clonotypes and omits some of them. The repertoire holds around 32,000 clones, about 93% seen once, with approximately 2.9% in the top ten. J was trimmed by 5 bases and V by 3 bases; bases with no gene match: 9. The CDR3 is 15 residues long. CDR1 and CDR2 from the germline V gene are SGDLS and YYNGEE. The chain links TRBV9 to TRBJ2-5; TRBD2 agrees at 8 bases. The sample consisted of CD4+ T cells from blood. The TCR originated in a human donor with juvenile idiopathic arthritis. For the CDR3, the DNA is TGTGCCAGCAGCGCCCCTAACCGGGAGGGGGAGACCCAGTACTTC. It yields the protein CASSAPNREGETQYF.